This TCR beta chain was retrieved from a study of cytomegalovirus exposure and HLA in healthy donors. Study-level background: Unique TCR beta sequences numbering about 100 million came from 150 million to 200 million T cells in an earlier analysis. The study, taken as a whole, reports: The listing of 150 to 200 TCR beta chains classed them as cytomegalovirus-associated.

The PCR ran on 60 Vbeta and 13 Jbeta primers. The data were produced by immunoSEQ multiplex PCR, yet TCRdb's version contains in-frame clones alone and is incomplete. The sample comprises some 200,000 clones, over 80% of which are singletons, and 0.71% rests with the top ten. With respect to this clone: Its specificity is not known.

The sequenced sample was PBMCs. The receptor comes from a boy between 2 and 15 years old in good health and CMV-seronegative.

CDR3: CASASQEGWETQYF. CDR3 nucleotides: TGCGCCAGCGCATCTCAAGAGGGATGGGAGACCCAGTACTTC. The chain uses TRBV5-1 and TRBJ2-5; D may be TRBD2 (5 bases). The CDR3 consists of 14 residues. The V gene lost 7 bases and the J gene lost 5 bases, with 18 bases spanning the gap. The germline V gene has CDR1 SGHRS and CDR2 YFSETQ.